The present T cell receptor (beta chain) was sequenced within a study of T cells in localized non-small cell lung cancer. This clone was observed a handful of times. The target antigen is unknown. Regarding the study as a whole: Those with higher blood T cell density had longer overall survival.

CDR1 and CDR2 (germline): MDHEN, SYDVKM. The ends were cut back, 8 bases at V and 6 bases at J, with 20 bases in the middle. This CDR3 contains 14 residues. Only in-frame clones appear in the TCRdb table, and some are missing; sequencing was by immunoSEQ multiplex PCR. The sample lists several thousand clones, more than 20% occurring once. The receptor's source is a man aged 40 to 70 with stage III squamous cell lung carcinoma. The V call is TRBV28, the J call TRBJ2-7; the D is unclear. This specimen consisted of lung tumor tissue, obtained before any cancer treatment. As DNA, the CDR3 is TGTGCCAGCTCCCTGTATTCCTCCGCGCCCGAGCAGTACTTC. It yields the protein CASSLYSSAPEQYF.